These T cell receptor beta chains were read from a single sample in a study of spatial heterogeneity in lung cancer. MiXCR was run by TCRdb on the 5' RACE reads, yielding one entry per CDR3 protein. The data show tens of thousands of distinct CDR3 sequences, about 5.8% seen once. The sample in question was PBMCs, obtained at surgery. The receptors were gathered from a male donor with early-stage non-small cell lung cancer. Both conserved end residues are part of each CDR3. The D gene is left open where the match is weak. Clone sizes are given selectively: once, few, many, or a class where the clone is expanded.

TRBJ2-5,TRBV6-1,-,many,CASKKLPLGAETQYF,TGTGCCAGCAAGAAGCTTCCGTTGGGCGCGGAGACCCAGTACTTC
TRBJ2-1,TRBV28,-,few,CASVLAPALDNEQFF,TGTGCCAGCGTACTAGCTCCGGCCCTCGACAATGAGCAGTTCTTC
TRBJ1-4,TRBV4-2,TRBD1,-,CASSPDRGREKLFF,TGTGCCAGCAGCCCGGACAGGGGTCGGGAAAAACTGTTTTTT
TRBJ2-6,TRBV7-3,TRBD1,many,CASSRSGTGDGANVLTF,TGTGCCAGCAGCCGCAGCGGGACAGGGGATGGGGCCAACGTCCTGACTTTC
TRBJ2-2,TRBV20-1,TRBD2,-,CSAPTSSNTGELFF,TGCAGTGCCCCGACTAGCTCGAACACCGGGGAGCTGTTTTTT
TRBJ2-7,TRBV6-2/TRBV6-3,TRBD2,many,CASSTRTSVSYEQYF,TGTGCCAGCAGTACACGGACTAGCGTTTCCTACGAGCAGTACTTC
TRBJ2-1,TRBV7-2,-,many,CASSSDYRSYAGEQFF,TGTGCCAGCAGCTCCGACTATCGGTCCTACGCGGGTGAGCAGTTCTTC
TRBJ2-6,TRBV6-2/TRBV6-3,-,many,CASSPSAGANVLTF,TGTGCCAGCAGTCCTTCGGCTGGGGCCAACGTCCTGACTTTC
TRBJ2-5,TRBV7-2,TRBD1,many,CASSSRPQGAETQYF,TGTGCCAGCAGCTCCCGCCCACAGGGGGCGGAGACCCAGTACTTC
TRBJ2-1,TRBV10-3,-,few,CAISGSTGYDNEQFF,TGTGCCATCAGTGGATCTACAGGGTATGACAATGAGCAGTTCTTC
TRBJ1-1,TRBV20-1,-,many,CSASPPLGNPLNTEAFF,TGCAGTGCTAGTCCCCCTTTGGGAAATCCACTGAACACTGAAGCTTTCTTT
TRBJ2-3,TRBV7-9,TRBD2,many,CASSLTTSGSGGDTQYF,TGTGCCAGCAGCTTAACAACTAGCGGGAGCGGTGGAGATACGCAGTATTTT
TRBJ1-1,TRBV20-1,-,many,CSAREGGMDTEAFF,TGCAGTGCTAGAGAGGGGGGCATGGACACTGAAGCTTTCTTT
TRBJ2-7,TRBV6-2/TRBV6-3,TRBD1,many,CASSYSSDRVNEQYF,TGTGCCAGCAGTTACTCTTCGGACAGGGTTAACGAGCAGTACTTC
TRBJ1-4,TRBV7-9,TRBD1,many,CASSRDREVEKLFF,TGTGCCAGCAGCCGGGACAGGGAAGTTGAAAAACTGTTTTTT
TRBJ2-2,TRBV11-3,-,many,CASSLGRNTGELFF,TGTGCCAGCAGCTTAGGGCGGAACACCGGGGAGCTGTTTTTT
TRBJ2-7,TRBV6-5,TRBD1,many,CASSSDRAYEQYF,TGTGCCAGCAGTTCCGACAGGGCCTACGAGCAGTACTTC
TRBJ1-2,TRBV19,-,many,CASSIGPQQGYTF,TGTGCCAGTAGTATTGGGCCACAACAAGGCTACACCTTC
TRBJ2-7,TRBV28,TRBD1,few,CASSLGTGGISEQYF,TGTGCCAGCAGTTTAGGAACAGGGGGCATTAGCGAGCAGTACTTC
TRBJ1-1,TRBV20-1,-,once,CSARRGEDTEAFF,TGCAGTGCTAGACGGGGTGAGGACACTGAAGCTTTCTTT
TRBJ2-1,TRBV7-2,-,many,CASSLDPGWSSYNEQFF,TGTGCCAGCAGCTTAGATCCAGGGTGGAGCTCCTACAATGAGCAGTTCTTC
TRBJ2-1,TRBV28,-,many,CASSQRRHLEFF,TGTGCCAGCAGTCAAAGAAGGCATTTAGAGTTCTTC
TRBJ2-2,TRBV29-1,-,many,CSVAVWGPNTGELFF,TGCAGCGTCGCTGTGTGGGGCCCAAACACCGGGGAGCTGTTTTTT